Presented here are 5 T cell receptor beta chains from one specimen sequenced in a study of neurological immune-mediated disorders. TCRdb recomputed calls from the 5' RACE reads with MiXCR, one row per CDR3 protein. The sample has just under 45,000 distinct CDR3 sequences; roughly 13% are singletons. The sequencing sample was made of PBMCs. Receptors were obtained from a female donor in good health.

This clonotype was seen ten or more times. This rearrangement joins TRBV3-1 to TRBJ1-2, with D possibly matching TRBD1 (5 bases). CDR3 length: 16 residues. V lost 3 bases and J 6 bases, leaving 20 bases between the germline ends. The germline V gene encodes CDR1 LGHDT and CDR2 YNNKEL (reference sequence). The CDR3 here is CASSQSGGRVVHGYTF. The CDR3 DNA sequence: TGTGCCAGCAGCCAGTCCGGTGGCAGGGTGGTTCATGGCTACACCTTC. The entire variable domain, with the rest obtained from reference TRBV3-1 and TRBJ1-2, is as follows: DTAVSQTPKYLVTQMGNDKSIKCEQNLGHDTMYWYKQDSKKFLKIMFSYNNKELIINETVPNRFSPKSPDKAHLNLHINSLELGDSAVYFCASSQSGGRVVHGYTFGSGTRLTVV.

This clonotype was found many times. The chain is built from TRBV2 and TRBJ1-1; D call uncertain. V shed 6 bases and J shed 6 bases, with 17 bases lying between them. This CDR3 has 14 residues. CDR1 and CDR2 from the germline V gene are SNHLY and FYNNEI. The CDR3 sequence: CASRTLTSASEAFF. The CDR3 DNA reads as TGTGCCAGCAGGACCCTCACAAGCGCCTCTGAAGCTTTCTTT.

The V call is TRBV12-3 or TRBV12-4, the J call TRBJ1-1, with D possibly TRBD1 on 5 matching bases. This CDR3 has 13 residues. V lost 7 bases, J lost 6 bases, and 15 bases lay in between. CDR3 nucleotide sequence: TGTGCCAGCACCGTCCCCGAGGGGCCTGAAGCTTTCTTT. This sequence encodes CASTVPEGPEAFF.

This clonotype counts as medium-sized (0.01 to 0.1%). V usage is TRBV20-1 and J usage is TRBJ2-1; 16 bases agree with TRBD2. The V gene's germline CDR1 is DFQATT and CDR2 SNEGSKA (reference sequence). V shed 7 bases, J shed 0 bases, and the junction held 18 bases outside the gene matches. The CDR3 runs 21 residues. The CDR3 DNA sequence: TGCAGTGTGCCCCTTCGTCCCGGGACTAGCGGGAGGGGGGCCTCCTACAATGAGCAGTTCTTC. It yields the protein CSVPLRPGTSGRGASYNEQFF.

This clonotype was counted ten times or more. V gene TRBV20-1 combines with J gene TRBJ2-5; 7 bases are a match to TRBD2. The germline CDR1 and CDR2 sequences are DFQATT and SNEGSKA (reference sequence). The CDR3 spans 14 residues. V lost 6 bases and J lost 2; bases outside the gene matches: 9. The CDR3 DNA follows: TGCAGTGCCTATACTAGCGCGATACAAGAGACCCAGTACTTC. Translation: CSAYTSAIQETQYF.